The 27 T cell receptor beta chains listed next were all sequenced from one sample in a study of control samples from healthy donors and cancer patients. Profiling relied on immunoSEQ multiplex PCR, and the TCRdb table lists in-frame clones only, not all of them. This table has 30,000 to 40,000 clones, approximately 93% appearing once. Sequencing used PBMCs. These receptors originate from a man aged 40-49 years with colorectal cancer.

This chain joins TRBV5-1 and TRBJ1-1, with D hard to call. V gave up 0 bases and J gave up 5 bases, with 14 bases separating them. This CDR3 region has 15 residues. From germline, CDR1 is SGHRS and CDR2 YFSETQ. In DNA, the CDR3 is TGCGCCAGCAGCTTGGCCTCAGGAGCGGGAACTGAAGCTTTCTTT. Amino acid sequence: CASSLASGAGTEAFF.

The chain joins TRBV30 to TRBJ1-2; 9 nucleotides match TRBD1. CDR3 size: 13 residues. J was trimmed by 7 bases and V by 0 bases; bases with no gene match: 3. CDR1 and CDR2 from the germline V gene are GTSNPN and SVGIG (reference sequence). CDR3 in amino acids: CAWSVGTGTGYTF. The CDR3 DNA reads as TGTGCCTGGAGTGTTGGGACAGGGACTGGCTACACCTTC.

The V gene is TRBV14, the J gene TRBJ1-4, with D tentatively TRBD1 (5 bases). This CDR3 region has 19 residues. Trimming removed 0 bases at V and 6 bases at J, with 23 bases between. Germline lookup yields CDR1 SGHDN and CDR2 FVKESK. Here the CDR3 DNA reads TGTGCCAGCAGCCAAGAAGATCAGGGCCTCCTTCTTCGGGATGAAAAACTGTTTTTT. Residues: CASSQEDQGLLLRDEKLFF.

This clone has a handful of counts. V and J are TRBV3-1 (or the pseudogene TRBV3-2) and TRBJ1-2; D not certain. The germline gives CDR1 LGHDT, CDR2 YNNKEL (reference sequence). V gave up 0 bases and J gave up 4 bases, with 6 bases separating them. The CDR3 totals 13 residues. DNA for the CDR3: TGTGCCAGCAGCCAAGACGGTCGCTATGGCTACACCTTC. It specifies CASSQDGRYGYTF.

Only one count was recorded for this clone. The gene calls are TRBV5-5 and TRBJ2-7; D is possibly TRBD2 (6 bases). The germline V gene has CDR1 SGHKS and CDR2 YYEKEE (reference sequence). Trimming pared 1 base from V and 0 bases from J, leaving 11 bases between. The CDR3 runs 15 residues. The CDR3 DNA is TGTGCCAGCAGCTTGTCGGCGGGGTCCTCCTACGAGCAGTACTTC. As protein: CASSLSAGSSYEQYF.

This sequence joins TRBV18 and TRBJ1-2; TRBD1 is a possible D gene (5 bases). V lost 2 bases and J 2 bases, leaving 12 bases between the germline ends. The germline V gene has CDR1 KGHSH and CDR2 LQKENI. The CDR3 is 15 residues long. The CDR3 coding sequence is TGTGCCAGCTCACCAGAACAGGACTCAAACTATGGCTACACCTTC. Its translation: CASSPEQDSNYGYTF.

This rearrangement joins TRBV12-3 or TRBV12-4 to TRBJ2-4; D remains unclear. Trimming pared 1 base from V and 15 bases from J, leaving 10 bases between. CDR3 length: 11 amino acids. CDR3 loop: CASSLGVRSYF. Written as DNA, the CDR3 is TGTGCCAGCAGTTTAGGGGTCAGATCGTACTTC.

The rearrangement links TRBV14 to TRBJ1-4; D perhaps matches TRBD1 (6 bases). Germline CDR1 reads SGHDN; CDR2 reads FVKESK. This CDR3 region has 14 residues. Trimming shortened V by 1 base and J by 4 bases, and 7 bases separated the two germline ends. The CDR3 DNA reads as TGTGCCAGCAGCCAAGGACAGGTTAATGAAAAACTGTTTTTT. The encoded protein is CASSQGQVNEKLFF.

This rearrangement joins TRBV4-2 to TRBJ2-3; D unclear. CDR3 length: 14 amino acids. Deletions cut 1 base from V and 9 bases from J, with 14 bases between. The germline gives CDR1 LGHNA, CDR2 YNFKEQ. CDR3 sequence reads: CASSQVQTPETQYF. The CDR3 nucleotides read TGTGCCAGCAGCCAAGTTCAAACCCCGGAGACGCAGTATTTT.

The V and J genes are TRBV5-4 and TRBJ1-6; TRBD1 agrees at 7 bases. This CDR3 spans 14 amino acids. Looked up from germline, CDR1 is SGHNT and CDR2 is YYREEE (reference sequence). With V trimmed by 4 bases and J by 7 bases, 5 bases remained unmatched. The CDR3 DNA sequence: TGTGCCAGCAGCCCGGGGACAGTCAATTCACCCCTCCACTTT. Translating it yields CASSPGTVNSPLHF.

This clone was counted once. V gene TRBV18 combines with J gene TRBJ2-2; D is unclear. CDR3 size: 15 residues. Deletions cut 3 bases from V and 0 bases from J, with 8 bases between. Germline assignment: CDR1 KGHSH and CDR2 LQKENI. CDR3 protein: CASSPGQSNTGELFF. The DNA for the CDR3 is TGTGCCAGCTCACCTGGGCAGTCGAACACCGGGGAGCTGTTTTTT.

The chain carries TRBV5-1 and TRBJ2-1; D is perhaps TRBD1 (5 bases). Germline values: CDR1 SGHRS, CDR2 YFSETQ. CDR3 length: 15 residues. V lost 0 bases, J lost 9 bases, and 16 bases lay in between. The CDR3 sequence is CASSLAPAGQSEQFF. The CDR3 coding sequence is TGCGCCAGCAGCTTGGCCCCCGCAGGGCAGAGTGAGCAGTTCTTC.

The V call is TRBV7-9, the J call TRBJ1-1; TRBD1 agrees at 7 bases. CDR1 SEHNR and CDR2 FQNEAQ come from the germline V gene (reference sequence). The CDR3 runs 16 residues. With V trimmed by 7 bases and J by 4 bases, 15 bases remained unmatched. The CDR3 sequence: CASNWDGGGEITEAFF. The CDR3 DNA is TGTGCCAGCAACTGGGACGGAGGGGGCGAGATCACTGAAGCTTTCTTT.

This rearrangement joins TRBV6-5 to TRBJ1-2; no reliable D call. V was cut by 6 bases and J by 4 bases, with 15 bases left in between. CDR3 length: 14 amino acids. CDR1 MNHEY and CDR2 SVGAGI come from the germline V gene. The CDR3, as DNA: TGTGCCAGCAGGAGCCCTGGGCCCCTCTATGGCTACACCTTC. This gives the protein CASRSPGPLYGYTF.

The chain carries TRBV19 and TRBJ2-5, with D tentatively TRBD1 (6 bases). This CDR3 is 15 amino acids long. From germline, CDR1 is LNHDA and CDR2 SQIVND (reference sequence). Trimming removed 7 bases at V and 5 bases at J, with 20 bases between. CDR3 region: CASTQLGGEKETQYF. The CDR3 region has the DNA TGTGCCAGTACCCAACTAGGGGGAGAGAAGGAGACCCAGTACTTC.

The rearrangement joins TRBV9 to TRBJ1-1; 8 bases match TRBD1. The CDR3 is 14 residues long. CDR1 is SGDLS, CDR2 YYNGEE, per germline. Trimming at V came to 4 bases and at J to 6 bases, leaving 8 bases not matched to a gene. The chain's CDR3 is CASSPGQGQSEAFF. The CDR3 DNA reads as TGTGCCAGCAGCCCCGGACAGGGTCAGTCTGAAGCTTTCTTT.

CDR3 DNA sequence: TGTGCCAGCGGGGACCTGTGGGGGTTCACTAATGAAAAACTGTTTTTT. The encoded protein is CASGDLWGFTNEKLFF. V and J are TRBV27 and TRBJ1-4, with D possibly being TRBD1 (5 bases). Trimming removed 8 bases from V and 2 bases from J, with 18 bases in between. The V gene's germline CDR1 is MNHEY and CDR2 SMNVEV (reference sequence). The CDR3 sequence is 16 residues long.

The chain employs TRBV30 and TRBJ1-5, with D possibly being TRBD1 (6 bases). Germline CDR1 GTSNPN, CDR2 SVGIG (reference sequence). CDR3 length: 12 amino acids. Trimming stripped 1 base from V and 11 bases from J, with 12 bases between. As DNA, the CDR3 is TGTGCCTGGAGTGAGGGGGGCGGGGCCCAGCATTTT. As protein: CAWSEGGGAQHF.

The rearrangement links TRBV5-1 to TRBJ1-2, with 7 bases matching TRBD1. The CDR3 is 16 amino acids. Germline CDR1 SGHRS, CDR2 YFSETQ. V dropped 0 bases and J dropped 3; count of bases not matched to a gene: 8. The CDR3 nucleotides read TGCGCCAGCAGCTTGGTTTCCGGACAGGCGTACTATGGCTACACCTTC. Translation gives CASSLVSGQAYYGYTF.

This clone was seen more than once but under ten times. The chain carries TRBV19 and TRBJ2-7, with 9 bases aligning to TRBD1. The CDR3 runs to 14 residues. Losses at the gene ends were 6 bases for V and 5 bases for J; bases not matched to a gene: 8. Looked up from germline, CDR1 is LNHDA and CDR2 is SQIVND (reference sequence). The CDR3 sequence is CASSSPDRGDEQYF. CDR3 coding DNA: TGTGCCAGTAGCTCCCCGGACAGGGGCGACGAGCAGTACTTC. The full variable domain, in which reference TRBV19 and TRBJ2-7 provide the parts outside the CDR3, is DGGITQSPKYLFRKEGQNVTLSCEQNLNHDAMYWYRQDPGQGLRLIYYSQIVNDFQKGDIAEGYSVSREKKESFPLTVTSAQKNPTAFYLCASSSPDRGDEQYFGPGTRLTVT.

V and J are TRBV7-9 and TRBJ2-1; 9 nucleotides agree with TRBD1. The CDR3 is made up of 15 amino acids. Germline assignment: CDR1 SEHNR and CDR2 FQNEAQ (reference sequence). Germline trimming cut 1 base from V and 7 bases from J; bases unmatched to any gene: 5. The DNA for the CDR3 is TGTGCCAGCAGCTTAGAACAGGGGGCAAGGAATGAGCAGTTCTTC. Its protein is CASSLEQGARNEQFF.

The count of this clone is one. J is TRBJ2-5 and V is TRBV6-2 or TRBV6-3; TRBD2 aligns across 8 bases. V shed 6 bases, J shed 9 bases, and the junction held 15 bases outside the gene matches. CDR1 and CDR2 from the germline V gene are MNHEY and SVGEGT. CDR3 length: 15 amino acids. The CDR3 loop reads CASSVLAAKHPPQYF. CDR3 nucleotide sequence: TGTGCCAGCAGCGTACTAGCGGCAAAACACCCTCCCCAGTACTTC.

The V and J genes are TRBV7-2 and TRBJ2-1, with TRBD1 matching over 10 bases. V lost 4 bases to trimming and J lost 3 bases; unmatched junction nucleotides: 3. The CDR3 runs 15 residues. Per the germline V gene, CDR1 is SGHTA and CDR2 is FQGNSA. The CDR3 sequence: CASSSDRGLYNEQFF. CDR3 nucleotide sequence: TGTGCCAGCAGCTCCGACAGGGGGCTCTACAATGAGCAGTTCTTC.

The chain uses TRBV5-6 and TRBJ2-1, with D unresolved. From germline, CDR1 is SGHDT and CDR2 YYEEEE. This CDR3 contains 17 residues. Trimming shortened V by 4 bases and J by 0 bases, and 17 bases separated the two germline ends. The CDR3 nucleotides read TGTGCCAGCAGCAGCTTCTCCACGCCTAGCTCCTACAATGAGCAGTTCTTC. Amino acids: CASSSFSTPSSYNEQFF.

The chain recombines TRBV11-2 with TRBJ1-2; D unclear. This CDR3 spans 16 amino acids. Germline V lookup: CDR1 SGHAT, CDR2 FQNNGV. Trimming pared 5 bases from V and 4 bases from J, leaving 20 bases between. The CDR3 coding sequence is TGTGCCAGCAGCCTAAGGTCCCGCCTCCTCTCCTATGGCTACACCTTC. Protein: CASSLRSRLLSYGYTF.

The chain uses TRBV3-1 (or the pseudogene TRBV3-2) and TRBJ2-2; D may be TRBD1 (6 bases). The CDR3 is made up of 14 amino acids. Trimming took off 2 bases at V and 7 bases at J, with 11 bases between the two ends. The germline gives CDR1 LGHDT, CDR2 YNNKEL (reference sequence). The CDR3 DNA is TGTGCCAGCAGCCAACAACAGGGCTTCGGGGAGCTGTTTTTT. It codes for CASSQQQGFGELFF.

This chain joins TRBV19 and TRBJ1-4; D perhaps matches TRBD1 (6 bases). The germline V gene encodes CDR1 LNHDA and CDR2 SQIVND (reference sequence). Between the trimmed V and J ends, which lost 10 bases and 0 bases, there was a span of 15 bases. The CDR3 runs 15 residues. CDR3: CATSEGVATNEKLFF. CDR3 coding DNA: TGTGCCACCTCCGAGGGGGTTGCAACTAATGAAAAACTGTTTTTT.